The TCR beta chain under discussion was sequenced for a study (dated by TCRdb to the early 2020s). Paper-wide results and their limitations: According to the authors, more investigation is needed, including longitudinal sampling and evaluation of a control group.

A note on this clone: Its binding antigen is unknown. Within one base of it there is no much larger clone, and no base qualities were kept.

PBMCs were isolated from peripheral blood, and genomic DNA from unsorted PBMCs was used for TCR beta sequencing. The CDR3 contains 17 residues, cysteine and phenylalanine counted. Of the read, only the CDR3 DNA is kept; its 51 bases are in frame from base 1. V is cut by 0 bases and J by 7 bases, and the space between the germline ends is 20 bases. CDR1 and CDR2 are drawn from the germline V gene: SGHRS, YFSETQ. Survey-level sequencing on the immunoSEQ platform was used to profile the TCR beta chain repertoires. As for the authors' bioinformatics: Repertoire diversity was quantified as the inverse Simpson index, and CDR3 amino acid length spectratypes and V-J pairing frequencies were compared. TCR beta CDR3 sequences were matched against VDJdb to annotate clonotypes specific to SARS-CoV-2, CMV, influenza A and EBV. TCRdb limited this immuneACCESS table to in-frame rearrangements with V and J called. A share of clones is missing; checked studies link under half to unresolved V genes, and the rest is unexplained. That table gives V, J and clone size, and the DNA gave D and trimming. This sample lists some 68,000 clones; 93% were detected once. The ten largest clones take up around 4.5% of the sample.

This chain joins TRBV5-1 to TRBJ2-1; TRBD1 is a possible D gene, resting on 5 matching bases. Sequences were obtained from PBMCs. This TCR derives from a man aged 40-50 years with rheumatoid arthritis. The nucleotide sequence is given as TGCGCCAGCAGCTTGGCCTATCTTGGCAGGGCTGAAAATGAGCAGTTCTTC. It translates to CASSLAYLGRAENEQFF.